The 15 T cell receptor beta chains given below trace back to one sample, sequenced in a study of blood T cell repertoires in COVID-19. Clones were sequenced by immunoSEQ multiplex PCR, and TCRdb holds only the in-frame ones, with some missing. The data contain fewer than 55,000 clones, around 86% of them seen just once; the ten biggest clones take up approximately 14%. The sequenced material came from peripheral blood. These receptors all come from a human donor with acute or convalescent COVID-19. The donor label of this sample is uncertain.

In this sample, this clone turned up once. The chain combines TRBV2 with TRBJ1-5; D not certain. Trimming shortened V by 2 bases and J by 5 bases, and 13 bases separated the two germline ends. Germline CDR1 reads SNHLY; CDR2 reads FYNNEI. This CDR3 comprises 15 residues. CDR3 in amino acids: CASSENTERDQPQHF. In DNA, the CDR3 is TGTGCCAGCAGTGAAAATACAGAGAGGGATCAGCCCCAGCATTTT.

This sequence joins TRBV24-1 and TRBJ2-7; weak D call: TRBD1 (5 bases). Trimming stripped 4 bases from V and 8 bases from J, with 20 bases between. The length of the CDR3 is 15 residues. Germline V gene data show CDR1 as KGHDR and CDR2 as SFDVKD. This CDR3 is CATSDVLSTGIKQYF. The DNA for the CDR3 is TGTGCCACCAGTGACGTGCTGTCCACAGGAATCAAGCAGTACTTC.

This clone was seen more than once but under ten times. The V and J genes are TRBV29-1 and TRBJ2-1; perhaps TRBD2 as D (7 bases). V was trimmed by 6 bases and J by 2 bases, leaving 17 bases between them. This CDR3 has 15 residues. Looked up from germline, CDR1 is SQVTM and CDR2 is ANQGSEA. CDR3 DNA sequence: TGCAGCGTCCCTATCTGGGGGGGCCCCTACAATGAGCAGTTCTTC. Its protein product is CSVPIWGGPYNEQFF.

The chain couples TRBV7-2 to TRBJ2-7; tentative D call: TRBD2 (5 bases). This CDR3 region has 14 residues. V gave up 7 bases and J gave up 2 bases, with 15 bases separating them. Per the germline V gene, CDR1 is SGHTA and CDR2 is FQGNSA. CDR3 sequence: CASTLGGRPYEQYF. The CDR3 nucleotides read TGTGCCAGCACCCTAGGAGGTCGTCCCTACGAGCAGTACTTC. Full variable domain (remainder filled in from reference TRBV7-2 and TRBJ2-7): GAGVSQSPSNKVTEKGKDVELRCDPISGHTALYWYRQSLGQGLEFLIYFQGNSAPDKSGLPSDRFSAERTGGSVSTLTIQRTQQEDSAVYLCASTLGGRPYEQYFGPGTRLTVT.

The chain couples TRBV19 to TRBJ1-2; no definite D call. The length of the CDR3 is 15 residues. The V gene lost 3 bases and the J gene lost 3 bases, with 14 bases spanning the gap. Germline V gene lookup returns CDR1 LNHDA and CDR2 SQIVND (reference sequence). The CDR3 protein is CASSIQPTEYYGYTF. CDR3 sequence (DNA): TGTGCCAGTAGTATCCAGCCAACGGAGTACTATGGCTACACCTTC.

The V gene is TRBV3-1 (or the pseudogene TRBV3-2), the J gene TRBJ2-1; 14 bases are a match to TRBD2. CDR3 length equals 18 residues. Germline trimming cut 0 bases from V and 3 bases from J; bases unmatched to any gene: 4. Germline CDR1 LGHDT, CDR2 YNNKEL (reference sequence). The CDR3 nucleotides are TGTGCCAGCAGCCAAGAAGGGACTAGCGGGGGTCACTACAATGAGCAGTTCTTC. This translates into CASSQEGTSGGHYNEQFF.

The chain combines TRBV30 with TRBJ1-4; a weak D match, TRBD1 (5 bases). The CDR3 is 14 residues long. The germline CDR1 and CDR2 sequences are GTSNPN and SVGIG (reference sequence). With 2 bases removed from V and 1 base from J, the gap between germline ends came to 8 bases. This CDR3 reads CAWSLQGTNEKLFF. In nucleotides, the CDR3 is TGTGCCTGGAGTCTTCAGGGAACTAATGAAAAACTGTTTTTT. Full variable domain (rest looked up from reference TRBV30 and TRBJ1-4): SQTIHQWPATLVQPVGSPLSLECTVEGTSNPNLYWYRQAAGRGLQLLFYSVGIGQISSEVPQNLSASRPQDRQFILSSKKLLLSDSGFYLCAWSLQGTNEKLFFGSGTQLSVL.

The chain uses TRBV2 and TRBJ1-5; tentative D call: TRBD1 (5 bases). Germline assignment: CDR1 SNHLY and CDR2 FYNNEI. Trimming removed 1 base from V and 3 bases from J, with 10 bases in between. This CDR3 is 15 amino acids long. The CDR3 is CASSEGRVPNQPQHF. The CDR3 DNA sequence: TGTGCCAGCAGTGAAGGCAGGGTCCCCAATCAGCCCCAGCATTTT.

The rearrangement uses TRBV7-8 and TRBJ2-7; TRBD1 is a possible D gene (6 bases). The CDR3 has 14 amino acids. With 2 bases removed from V and 2 bases from J, the gap between germline ends came to 10 bases. Germline-derived CDR1 and CDR2 are SGHVS and FQNEAQ. The CDR3: CASSLLQGPYEQYF. Here the CDR3 DNA reads TGTGCCAGCAGCTTACTACAGGGACCCTACGAGCAGTACTTC.

This chain links TRBV7-9 with TRBJ2-7; 7 positions match TRBD1. The trim removed 2 bases at V and 0 bases at J, leaving 1 base unmatched. Germline CDR1 and CDR2: SEHNR and FQNEAQ (reference sequence). The CDR3 length is 14 residues. The CDR3 sequence: CASSLQGDSYEQYF. For the CDR3, the DNA is TGTGCCAGCAGCTTACAGGGGGACTCCTACGAGCAGTACTTC.

The V call is TRBV6-5, the J call TRBJ2-5; 7 bases agree with TRBD1. Germline CDR1 is MNHEY and CDR2 is SVGAGI. The CDR3 is made up of 14 amino acids. The junction had 8 bases not matched to a gene; V was cut back by 5 bases and J by 5 bases. The CDR3 reads CASSIQGFGETQYF. DNA of the CDR3: TGTGCCAGCAGTATACAGGGGTTCGGGGAGACCCAGTACTTC.

The V call is TRBV7-8, the J call TRBJ1-2; the match to TRBD1 covers 7 bases. CDR1 is SGHVS, CDR2 FQNEAQ, per germline. Trimming at V came to 4 bases and at J to 2 bases, leaving 4 bases not matched to a gene. There are 14 residues in the CDR3. The CDR3 reads CASSSDRVNYGYTF. CDR3 sequence (DNA): TGTGCCAGCAGCTCCGACAGGGTCAACTATGGCTACACCTTC.

The rearrangement joins TRBV25-1 to TRBJ2-7; a possible D gene is TRBD2 (6 bases). The V end was cut by 8 bases, the J end by 1 base, with 15 bases between. The CDR3 loop spans 14 amino acids. CDR1 MGHDK and CDR2 SYGVNS come from the germline V gene. CDR3 coding DNA: TGTGCCAGCCCCGAGGAGGGGCATTCCTACGAGCAGTACTTC. It encodes CASPEEGHSYEQYF.

The chain links TRBV5-1 to TRBJ1-2; D is unclear. The CDR3 contains 12 residues. V lost 4 bases to trimming and J lost 6 bases, with 10 bases between them. CDR1 is SGHRS and CDR2 is YFSETQ in the germline V gene. In DNA form, the CDR3 reads TGCGCCAGCAGCATAGACAACCATGGCTACACCTTC. Protein sequence: CASSIDNHGYTF.

V is TRBV4-1 and J is TRBJ2-3; D is ambiguous. CDR3 length equals 15 residues. Germline lookup yields CDR1 MGHRA and CDR2 YSYEKL. Trimming took off 7 bases at V and 3 bases at J, with 17 bases between the two ends. The CDR3 spells CASTSLGLATDTQYF. CDR3 in DNA: TGCGCCAGCACCTCCCTTGGCTTAGCAACAGATACGCAGTATTTT.